The clone carrying this T cell receptor beta chain turned up a few times. These data come from a study of cytomegalovirus exposure and HLA in healthy donors. About the research overall: Ancestry clustering placed about 80% of roughly 400 genotyped donors in the Caucasian-associated cluster.

The PCR employed 60 Vbeta primers together with 13 Jbeta primers. The data were produced by immunoSEQ multiplex PCR, yet TCRdb's version contains in-frame clones alone and is incomplete. The repertoire consists of 130,000 or so clones, with about 76% occurring once and the leading ten covering around 6.6%. CDR1 is MNHEY and CDR2 is SVGAGI in the germline V gene. The CDR3 is made up of 15 amino acids. V lost 2 bases to trimming and J lost 11 bases, with 20 bases between them. The sequenced sample was PBMCs. The source is a middle-aged man in good health and CMV-seropositive. The chain has TRBV6-5 and TRBJ2-3; maybe TRBD2 (5 bases). In DNA, the CDR3 is TGTGCCAGCAGTTACGACTACATTCCGGGGAAGAAGCAGTATTTT. This translates into CASSYDYIPGKKQYF.